The 23 T cell receptor beta chains listed next were all sequenced from one sample in a study of shared clonotypes between healthy human individuals. TCRdb's copy holds only in-frame clones and misses some; the assay was immunoSEQ multiplex PCR. The table shows 330,000 or so clones, with roughly 80% occurring only once. The sample taken for sequencing was memory CD4+ T cells sorted from blood. The sample's subset: CD45RA-negative fraction. Receptors originate from a man under 40 in good health.

This chain joins TRBV5-1 and TRBJ2-4, with 9 bases fitting TRBD2. This CDR3 contains 16 residues. V trimming: 4 bases; J trimming: 6 bases; junction bases outside the gene matches: 11. In germline, CDR1 is SGHRS, CDR2 YFSETQ. The CDR3 coding sequence is TGCGCCAGCAGCGACCCGACTAGCGGAGATTTAAACATTCAGTACTTC. Residues: CASSDPTSGDLNIQYF.

This clone was seen just once. The V call is TRBV30, the J call TRBJ1-2, with D tentatively TRBD1 (6 bases). Per the germline V gene, CDR1 is GTSNPN and CDR2 is SVGIG (reference sequence). Deletions cut 3 bases from V and 7 bases from J, with 12 bases between. The CDR3 is 12 amino acids. CDR3 residues: CAWSVRTAGYTF. The CDR3 nucleotides read TGTGCCTGGAGCGTTAGGACAGCTGGCTACACCTTC.

The chain links TRBV14 to TRBJ2-6; D might be TRBD1 or TRBD2, each matching 5 bases. Germline CDR1 reads SGHDN; CDR2 reads FVKESK. The CDR3 runs to 18 residues. V lost 7 bases and J lost 1, with 20 bases in between. CDR3: CASTPGTGKGSGANVLTF. The DNA for the CDR3 is TGTGCCAGCACGCCGGGTACGGGGAAGGGGTCTGGGGCCAACGTCCTGACTTTC.

This rearrangement joins TRBV15 to TRBJ1-2, with TRBD1 matching over 9 bases. Germline-derived CDR1 and CDR2 are LNHNV and YYDKDF (reference sequence). CDR3 size: 16 residues. The V and J ends lost 3 bases and 4 bases, in that order; junction bases with no gene match: 9. In DNA, the CDR3 is TGTGCCACCAGCAGGGGGGACAGGGACTATAGCTATGGCTACACCTTC. This codes for CATSRGDRDYSYGYTF.

The table lists this clone with a few counts. In DNA, the CDR3 is TGTGCCAGCAGCTTCCCGGGGGAGACCCAGTACTTC. The encoded protein is CASSFPGETQYF. The rearrangement links TRBV5-4 to TRBJ2-5; TRBD2 might be the D (5 bases). CDR1 and CDR2 from the germline V gene are SGHNT and YYREEE (reference sequence). This CDR3 contains 12 residues. Trimming pared 2 bases from V and 5 bases from J, leaving 7 bases between.

This clone was detected a few times. V gene TRBV6-1 combines with J gene TRBJ2-7, with D perhaps TRBD1 (5 bases). CDR1 and CDR2 (germline): MNHNS, SASEGT. CDR3 size: 14 residues. Trimming removed 1 base from V and 2 bases from J, with 9 bases in between. The CDR3 is CASSEGPRAYEQYF. The CDR3, as DNA: TGTGCCAGCAGTGAAGGCCCCAGGGCCTACGAGCAGTACTTC.

This clone came up a few times. This sequence joins TRBV29-1 and TRBJ1-1; 8 positions agree with TRBD1. The CDR3 covers 14 residues. Per germline, CDR1 SQVTM and CDR2 ANQGSEA. After removal of 6 bases from V and 1 base from J, the junction contained 7 bases not matched to a gene. DNA for the CDR3: TGCAGCGTCTCCACCGGGACAGGGAACACTGAAGCTTTCTTT. Encoded protein: CSVSTGTGNTEAFF.

This sequence joins TRBV27 and TRBJ1-2, with a tentative D call TRBD1 (6 bases). The CDR3 sequence is 13 residues long. Germline V gene sequence: CDR1 MNHEY, CDR2 SMNVEV (reference sequence). V was cut by 6 bases and J by 4 bases, with 12 bases left in between. CDR3 sequence: CASSPDSVYGYTF. The CDR3 DNA reads TGTGCCAGCAGCCCGGACAGTGTCTATGGCTACACCTTC.

The chain joins TRBV28 to TRBJ1-2; TRBD1 is a possible D gene (6 bases). Germline V gene lookup returns CDR1 MDHEN and CDR2 SYDVKM. This CDR3 comprises 13 residues. Trimming stripped 6 bases from V and 3 bases from J, with 11 bases between. CDR3 nucleotide sequence: TGTGCCAGCAGATCGACAGGTTACTATGGCTACACCTTC. Amino acids: CASRSTGYYGYTF.

The chain recombines TRBV18 with TRBJ2-4; D tentatively fits TRBD1 or TRBD2 (5 bases each). Deletions cut 2 bases from V and 8 bases from J, with 10 bases between. Germline-derived CDR1 and CDR2 are KGHSH and LQKENI. The CDR3 is 13 residues long. Here the CDR3 reads CASSPTLGDIQYF. In DNA form, the CDR3 reads TGTGCCAGCTCACCAACACTGGGGGACATTCAGTACTTC.

J is TRBJ2-7 and V is TRBV7-2, with D perhaps given as TRBD1 or TRBD2 (5 bases each). Germline loops: CDR1 SGHTA, CDR2 FQGNSA. V lost 6 bases to trimming and J lost 5 bases, with 26 bases between them. The length of the CDR3 is 17 residues. Here the CDR3 DNA reads TGTGCCAGCAGTACAAGGGCCATAGGTAAGGGGACGCACGAGCAGTACTTC. This codes for CASSTRAIGKGTHEQYF.

The chain recombines TRBV6-1 with TRBJ1-3, with D uncertain. Trimming left V 1 base short and J 2 bases short, with 6 bases between. Germline CDR1 reads MNHNS; CDR2 reads SASEGT. This CDR3 region has 14 residues. CDR3: CASSEVWAGNTIYF. In nucleotides, the CDR3 is TGTGCCAGCAGTGAAGTTTGGGCTGGAAACACCATATATTTT.

This rearrangement joins TRBV28 to TRBJ1-1; D is uncertain. There are 14 residues in the CDR3. The V gene lost 6 bases and the J gene lost 0 bases, with 11 bases spanning the gap. Germline lookup yields CDR1 MDHEN and CDR2 SYDVKM. In nucleotides, the CDR3 is TGTGCCAGCAGGCCTGGGGAAGTGAACACTGAAGCTTTCTTT. Its translation is CASRPGEVNTEAFF.

The chain uses TRBV6-1 and TRBJ1-2; 11 bases are shared with TRBD1. V shed 2 bases, J shed 7 bases, and the junction held 12 bases outside the gene matches. This CDR3 is 17 amino acids long. CDR1 and CDR2 (germline): MNHNS, SASEGT. CDR3 DNA: TGTGCCAGCAGTGAATCCGGGACAGGGGGTTTCTATCGTGGCTACACCTTC. This sequence encodes CASSESGTGGFYRGYTF.

V gene TRBV2 combines with J gene TRBJ2-3; 8 bases agree with TRBD1. The V gene's germline CDR1 is SNHLY and CDR2 FYNNEI. J was trimmed by 1 base and V by 7 bases; bases with no gene match: 7. CDR3 length: 15 residues. The CDR3 DNA follows: TGTGCCAGCACCTATCAGGGGGCTGGCACAGATACGCAGTATTTT. Translating gives CASTYQGAGTDTQYF.

The chain is built from TRBV18 and TRBJ2-7; no clear D gene. The V gene's germline CDR1 is KGHSH and CDR2 LQKENI. CDR3 length: 14 amino acids. V was clipped by 3 bases and J by 5 bases, with 14 bases between them. The CDR3 DNA reads TGTGCCAGCTCACCGCAACAGTCCGCGGACGAGCAGTACTTC. Protein sequence: CASSPQQSADEQYF.

This clone was picked up a small number of times. The chain recombines TRBV6-1 with TRBJ2-3; 16 bases align to TRBD2. Germline assignment: CDR1 MNHNS and CDR2 SASEGT. This CDR3 has 15 residues. After removal of 0 bases from V and 11 bases from J, the junction contained 2 bases not matched to a gene. The CDR3: CASSEAGLAGGGQYF. CDR3 DNA: TGTGCCAGCAGTGAAGCGGGACTAGCGGGAGGGGGGCAGTATTTT.

This chain connects TRBV7-9 to TRBJ2-1; maybe TRBD2 (5 bases). This CDR3 has 13 amino acids. V was clipped by 5 bases and J by 15 bases, with 20 bases between them. CDR1 is SEHNR, CDR2 FQNEAQ, per germline (reference sequence). CDR3 protein: CASSAEDRPLGFF. CDR3 nucleotides: TGTGCCAGCAGCGCGGAGGACCGCCCGCTGGGGTTCTTC.

This clone was counted a single time. V usage is TRBV5-1 and J usage is TRBJ2-7; TRBD2 aligns across 9 bases. Germline V CDR1 and CDR2: SGHRS, YFSETQ. The CDR3 contains 16 residues. V trimming: 5 bases; J trimming: 5 bases; junction bases outside the gene matches: 14. The CDR3 coding sequence is TGCGCCAGCAGGACGGGTTGGGCTAGCGGGAAAGACGAGCAGTACTTC. Protein sequence: CASRTGWASGKDEQYF.

The chain links TRBV28 to TRBJ2-3; D is unresolved. The CDR3 contains 13 residues. CDR1 is MDHEN and CDR2 is SYDVKM in the germline V gene. V was pared by 2 bases and J by 8 bases, with 11 bases between. The CDR3 protein is CASSLGPAVTQYF. CDR3 nucleotide sequence: TGTGCCAGCAGTTTAGGCCCGGCCGTTACGCAGTATTTT.

Remarks on this clone: This may come from a read error, since a much larger clone is one base off. Other DNA sequences in the same sample also yield this CDR3. This chain connects TRBV6-1 to TRBJ1-3; no firm D call. V lost 5 bases to trimming and J lost 3 bases, with 2 bases between them. CDR1 and CDR2 (germline): MNHNS, SASEGT. The CDR3 is made up of 11 amino acids. CDR3 in amino acids: CASSLGNTIYF. The CDR3 nucleotides are TGTGCCAGCAGTCTTGGAAACACCATATATTTT.

This clone was seen only a few times. The chain employs TRBV6-6 and TRBJ2-5; 7 bases are shared with TRBD1. The germline gives CDR1 MNHNY, CDR2 SVGAGI (reference sequence). Losses at the gene ends were 7 bases for V and 5 bases for J; bases not matched to a gene: 7. The CDR3 is 13 residues long. The CDR3 sequence: CASMGQILETQYF. CDR3 in DNA: TGTGCCAGCATGGGACAGATCCTGGAGACCCAGTACTTC.

This chain uses TRBV29-1 with TRBJ2-3; the D is unclear. This CDR3 is built from 11 residues. CDR1 SQVTM and CDR2 ANQGSEA come from the germline V gene. V was cut by 3 bases and J by 5 bases, with 6 bases left in between. CDR3 in amino acids: CSVEGRDTQYF. DNA for the CDR3: TGCAGCGTTGAGGGTAGAGATACGCAGTATTTT.